The following is a TCR beta chain sequence with its context. This entry comes from a study of cytomegalovirus exposure and HLA in healthy donors. CDR1 and CDR2 from the germline V gene are LNHDA and SQIVND (reference sequence). The CDR3 has 16 residues. The J segment lost 2 bases and the V segment lost 5 bases, leaving 7 bases of the junction unmatched. The PCR made use of 60 Vbeta and 13 Jbeta primers. Here immunoSEQ multiplex PCR was the method, and the copy in TCRdb shows in-frame clones only, minus some. In the table there are hundreds of thousands of clones, roughly 79% of which are singletons. The sequenced sample consisted of PBMCs. This receptor was obtained from a male donor in good health and CMV-seronegative. The V call is TRBV19, the J call TRBJ2-3, with 10 bases matching TRBD2. The CDR3 DNA sequence: TGTGCCAGTAGTCCCCTTAGCGGGAGGTTCACAGATACGCAGTATTTT. Translating gives CASSPLSGRFTDTQYF.